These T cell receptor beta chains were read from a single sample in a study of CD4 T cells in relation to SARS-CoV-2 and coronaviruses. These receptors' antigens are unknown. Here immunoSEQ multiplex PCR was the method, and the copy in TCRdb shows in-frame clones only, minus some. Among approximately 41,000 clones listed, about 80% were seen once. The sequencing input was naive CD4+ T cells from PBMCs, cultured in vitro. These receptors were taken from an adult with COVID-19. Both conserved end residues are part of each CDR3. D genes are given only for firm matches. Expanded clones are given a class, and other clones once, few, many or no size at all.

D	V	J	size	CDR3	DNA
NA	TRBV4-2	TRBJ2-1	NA	CASSLLWLGHNEQFF	TGTGCCAGCAGCCTCTTATGGCTGGGTCACAATGAGCAGTTCTTC
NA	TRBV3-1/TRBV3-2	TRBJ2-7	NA	CASSRRDEQYF	TGTGCCAGCAGCCGTAGGGACGAGCAGTACTTC
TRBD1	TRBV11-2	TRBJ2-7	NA	CASTTRDRAYEQYF	TGTGCCAGCACCACCCGGGACAGGGCCTACGAGCAGTACTTC
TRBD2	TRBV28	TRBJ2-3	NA	CASRHTEGAGGWSTDTQYF	TGTGCCAGCAGACACACCGAGGGAGCGGGAGGGTGGAGCACAGATACGCAGTATTTT
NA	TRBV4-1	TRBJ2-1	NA	CASSQKTLAAGADEQFF	TGCGCCAGCAGCCAAAAGACCCTAGCAGCAGGCGCCGATGAGCAGTTCTTC
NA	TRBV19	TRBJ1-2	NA	CASSMEGGRRNYGYTF	TGTGCCAGTAGTATGGAGGGGGGGCGGCGAAACTATGGCTACACCTTC
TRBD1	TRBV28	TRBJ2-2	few	CASSFPGTGGTGELFF	TGTGCCAGCAGTTTTCCCGGGACAGGGGGCACCGGGGAGCTGTTTTTT
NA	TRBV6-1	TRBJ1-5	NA	CASSEAAGAGSLTQHF	TGTGCCAGCAGTGAAGCAGCCGGTGCAGGCTCTCTTACCCAGCATTTT
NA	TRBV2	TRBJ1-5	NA	CATQGLRSNQPQHF	TGTGCCACCCAGGGTTTAAGAAGCAATCAGCCCCAGCATTTT
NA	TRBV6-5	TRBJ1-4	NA	CASSYVAETNEKLFF	TGTGCCAGCAGTTACGTTGCAGAAACTAATGAAAAACTGTTTTTT
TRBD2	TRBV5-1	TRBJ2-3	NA	CASSPLAGVAGDTQYF	TGCGCCAGCAGCCCCTTGGCGGGAGTCGCAGGGGATACGCAGTATTTT
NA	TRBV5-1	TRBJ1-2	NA	CASSPPGRNYGYTF	TGCGCCAGCAGCCCTCCGGGGCGTAACTATGGCTACACCTTC
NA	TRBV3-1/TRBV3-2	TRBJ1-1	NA	CASSPGPVNTEAFF	TGTGCCAGCAGCCCGGGACCGGTGAACACTGAAGCTTTCTTT
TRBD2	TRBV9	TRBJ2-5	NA	CASGKRDEETQYF	TGTGCCAGCGGGAAGCGGGATGAGGAGACCCAGTACTTC
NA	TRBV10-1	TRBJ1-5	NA	CASSAPGVSENQPQHF	TGCGCCAGCAGTGCCCCGGGGGTTTCGGAAAATCAGCCCCAGCATTTT
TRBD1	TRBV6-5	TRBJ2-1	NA	CASSSDRGTYNEQFF	TGTGCCAGCAGCTCCGACAGGGGTACCTACAATGAGCAGTTCTTC
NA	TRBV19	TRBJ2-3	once	CASSVGGGTGRTDTQYF	TGTGCCAGTAGCGTCGGGGGGGGGACAGGACGCACAGATACGCAGTATTTT
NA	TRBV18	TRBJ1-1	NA	CASSPGRNTEAFF	TGTGCCAGCTCCCCGGGTAGGAACACTGAAGCTTTCTTT
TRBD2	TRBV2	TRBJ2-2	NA	CATAGLPTGELFF	TGTGCCACCGCGGGACTACCCACCGGGGAGCTGTTTTTT
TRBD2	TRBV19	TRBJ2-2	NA	CASSGLAGGLTGELFF	TGTGCCAGTAGCGGACTAGCGGGAGGCCTCACCGGGGAGCTGTTTTTT
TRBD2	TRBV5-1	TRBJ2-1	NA	CASSALAGTYNEQFF	TGCGCCAGCAGTGCCCTAGCGGGAACCTACAATGAGCAGTTCTTC
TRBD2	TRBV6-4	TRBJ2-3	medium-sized	CASSASGTDTQYF	TGTGCCAGCAGTGCTAGCGGGACAGATACGCAGTATTTT
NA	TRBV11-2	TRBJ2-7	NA	CASSYLQAEEYF	TGTGCCAGCAGCTACCTCCAAGCCGAGGAGTACTTC
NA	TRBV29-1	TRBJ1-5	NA	CSPSRREYSNQPQHF	TGCAGCCCCTCTCGTAGGGAGTATAGCAATCAGCCCCAGCATTTT
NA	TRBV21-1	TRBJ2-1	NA	CASSKVDCREQFF	TGTGCCAGCAGCAAAGTCGACTGTCGTGAGCAGTTCTTC
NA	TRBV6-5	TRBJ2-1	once	CASTSPQGPREQFF	TGTGCCAGCACCTCTCCTCAGGGTCCGCGTGAGCAGTTCTTC
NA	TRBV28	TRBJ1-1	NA	CASSSGGVRNTEAFF	TGTGCCAGCAGTTCGGGAGGAGTTCGGAACACTGAAGCTTTCTTT
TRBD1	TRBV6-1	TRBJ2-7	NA	CASSEAGTGGYEQYF	TGTGCCAGCAGTGAAGCTGGGACAGGGGGCTACGAGCAGTACTTC
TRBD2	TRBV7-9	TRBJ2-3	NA	CASSSKPLAISTDTQYF	TGTGCCAGCAGCTCAAAACCACTAGCGATAAGCACAGATACGCAGTATTTT
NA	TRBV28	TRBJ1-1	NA	CASSSADTEAFF	TGTGCCAGCAGTTCGGCCGATACTGAAGCTTTCTTT
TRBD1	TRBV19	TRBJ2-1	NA	CASSTLGQAYNEQFF	TGTGCCAGTAGTACCCTAGGACAGGCCTACAATGAGCAGTTCTTC
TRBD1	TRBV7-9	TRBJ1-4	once	CASNRGGGEKLFF	TGTGCCAGCAACAGGGGAGGAGGTGAAAAACTGTTTTTT
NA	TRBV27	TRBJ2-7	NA	CASPRPLTYEQYF	TGTGCCAGCCCGCGCCCCCTCACCTACGAGCAGTACTTC
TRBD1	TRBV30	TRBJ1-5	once	CAWSGGTGGRQPQHF	TGTGCCTGGAGTGGGGGGACAGGGGGCCGTCAGCCCCAGCATTTT